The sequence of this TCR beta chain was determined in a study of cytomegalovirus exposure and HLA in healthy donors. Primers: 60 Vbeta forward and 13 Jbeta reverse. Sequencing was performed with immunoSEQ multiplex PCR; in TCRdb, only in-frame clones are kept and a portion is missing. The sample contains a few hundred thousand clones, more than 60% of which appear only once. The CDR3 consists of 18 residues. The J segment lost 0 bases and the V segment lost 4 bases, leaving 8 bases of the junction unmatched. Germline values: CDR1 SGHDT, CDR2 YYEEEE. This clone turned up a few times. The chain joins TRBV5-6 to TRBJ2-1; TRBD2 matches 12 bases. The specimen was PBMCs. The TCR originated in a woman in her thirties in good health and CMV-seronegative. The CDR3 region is CASSPRTSGVSSYNEQFF. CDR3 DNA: TGTGCCAGCAGCCCACGGACTAGCGGGGTGAGCTCCTACAATGAGCAGTTCTTC.